This paragraph reports one TCR beta chain. Its antigen remains undetermined. Base qualities were left out, and no much larger clone turns up one base away. TCRbeta CDR3 regions were amplified from genomic DNA using the immunoSEQ Assay, a bias-controlled multiplex PCR. From the authors' description of their analysis: Within the assay, amplification of reference gene primers was used to estimate how many nucleated cells each sample contained. To quantify the absolute abundance of each unique TCRbeta CDR3 rearrangement, sequence reads were collapsed and filtered. Productive Simpson clonality was computed per sample as the square root of Simpson's diversity index over productive rearrangements. Sourced from immuneACCESS, this table was stored by TCRdb with only in-frame sequences that have V and J called. A share of the clones is absent; for the studies checked, an unresolved V gene accounts for under half, and the remainder has no known explanation. V and J calls and clone size are those listed in that table; D and trimming were worked out from the DNA. The sample records some 410,000 clones, around 89% of which are singletons. The ten largest account for over 0.9% of the sample.

Enrolling through a virtual design, the prospective study's participants ranged in age from roughly 18 to 100 years and lived across 24 United States geographic areas. In the prospective study, cohorts were assigned on the basis of participant-reported clinical history obtained from a screening survey and a study questionnaire. In the prospective study, whole blood, serum and a nasopharyngeal or oropharyngeal swab were collected from each participant by mobile phlebotomists. Prospective study participants could optionally give additional blood draws and questionnaires over a roughly two-month period. Before DNA extraction, blood samples from the prospective study were shipped at room temperature or frozen. The CDR3 runs 17 residues from the cysteine to the phenylalanine. The CDR3 DNA has 51 bases and is translated from base 1. Taken from the germline V gene, the CDR1 and CDR2 loops are KGHSH and LQKENI. Relative to germline, V is missing 2 bases and J is missing 0 bases, with 4 bases of the junction outside any gene match.

This sample is part of a study of blood T cell repertoires in COVID-19 (dated by TCRdb to between 2020 and 2021). A note on the overall study: Samples from collaborators originated in the United States, Italy and Spain and spanned both the acute and convalescent phases of COVID-19. The material from the prospective study consisted of cDNA or gDNA derived from T cells, B-cell-depleted T cells, or PBMCs. Subjects who had been exposed to COVID-19, were actively infected with it, or had recovered from it provided the deeply sampled blood TCRbeta repertoires that made up the dataset. The repertoires were made available in a free public database intended to serve as a resource for research on the immune response to SARS-CoV-2. Samples were obtained from the ongoing ImmuneRACE study (first 160 participants) and from some 1,300 subjects provided by 6 global collaborators. The sample metadata nearly always contained a de-identified subject ID, COVID-19 status, age in years and sex. Where available, HLA class I and class II types were obtained from metadata supplied by the sample provider rather than from assay-based typing. The research as a whole found: The amount of clinical and demographic metadata varied by source and participant and was provided uncurated.

This clonotype originated in a young woman with acute COVID-19. Sequenced: PBMCs or T cells enriched from blood (not recorded which). The sequence links TRBV18 to TRBJ2-1; 10 central bases correspond to TRBD1. The DNA is TGTGCCAGCTCACCAGGACAGGGGGTGAACTCCTACAATGAGCAGTTCTTC. This encodes CASSPGQGVNSYNEQFF.